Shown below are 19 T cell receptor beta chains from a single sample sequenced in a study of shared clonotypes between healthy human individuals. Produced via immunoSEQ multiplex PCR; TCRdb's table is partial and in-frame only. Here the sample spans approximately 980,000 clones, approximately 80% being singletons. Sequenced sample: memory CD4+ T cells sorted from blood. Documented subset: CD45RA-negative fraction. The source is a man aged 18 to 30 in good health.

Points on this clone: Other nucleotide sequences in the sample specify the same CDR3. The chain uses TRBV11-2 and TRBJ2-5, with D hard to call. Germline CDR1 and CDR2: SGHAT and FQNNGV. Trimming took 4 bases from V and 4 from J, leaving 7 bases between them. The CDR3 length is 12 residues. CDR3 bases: TGTGCCAGCAGCTCCCAGAGAGAGACCCAGTACTTC. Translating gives CASSSQRETQYF.

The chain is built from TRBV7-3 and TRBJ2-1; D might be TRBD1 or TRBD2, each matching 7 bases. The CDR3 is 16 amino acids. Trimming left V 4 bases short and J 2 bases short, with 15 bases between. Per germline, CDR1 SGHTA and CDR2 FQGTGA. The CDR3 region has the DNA TGTGCCAGCAGCTCTATGGGGAGGGGGCCCTACAATGAGCAGTTCTTC. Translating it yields CASSSMGRGPYNEQFF. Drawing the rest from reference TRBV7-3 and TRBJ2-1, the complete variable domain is GAGVSQTPSNKVTEKGKYVELRCDPISGHTALYWYRQSLGQGPEFLIYFQGTGAADDSGLPNDRFFAVRPEGSVSTLKIQRTERGDSAVYLCASSSMGRGPYNEQFFGPGTRLTVL.

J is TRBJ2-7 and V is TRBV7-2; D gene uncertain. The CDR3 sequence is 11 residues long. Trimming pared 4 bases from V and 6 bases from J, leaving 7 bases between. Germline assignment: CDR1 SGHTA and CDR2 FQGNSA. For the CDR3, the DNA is TGTGCCAGCAGCTACTATAGCGAGCAGTACTTC. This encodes CASSYYSEQYF.

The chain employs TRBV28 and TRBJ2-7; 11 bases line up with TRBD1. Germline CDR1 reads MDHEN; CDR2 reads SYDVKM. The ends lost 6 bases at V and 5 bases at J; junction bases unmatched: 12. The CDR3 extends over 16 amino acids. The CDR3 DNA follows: TGTGCCAGCAGCCCCCCCTTCGGACAGGGGGCGAACGAGCAGTACTTC. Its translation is CASSPPFGQGANEQYF.

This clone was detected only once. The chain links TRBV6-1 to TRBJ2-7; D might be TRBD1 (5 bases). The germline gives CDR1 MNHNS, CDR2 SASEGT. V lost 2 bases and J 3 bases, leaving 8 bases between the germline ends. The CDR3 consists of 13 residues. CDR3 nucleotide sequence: TGTGCCAGCAGTGAACAGGGATACTACGAGCAGTACTTC. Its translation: CASSEQGYYEQYF.

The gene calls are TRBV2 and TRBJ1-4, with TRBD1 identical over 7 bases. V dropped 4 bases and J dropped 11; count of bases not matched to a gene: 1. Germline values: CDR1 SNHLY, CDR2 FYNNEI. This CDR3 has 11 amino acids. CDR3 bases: TGTGCCAGCAGTGTGGACAGGAAACTGTTTTTT. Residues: CASSVDRKLFF.

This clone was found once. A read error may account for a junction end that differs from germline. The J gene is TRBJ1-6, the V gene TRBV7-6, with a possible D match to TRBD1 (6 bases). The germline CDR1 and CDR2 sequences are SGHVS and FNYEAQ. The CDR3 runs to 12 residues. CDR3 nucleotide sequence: TGTGCCAGCAGCGAAACACAGGGCCCAGAGATCTTT. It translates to CASSETQGPEIF. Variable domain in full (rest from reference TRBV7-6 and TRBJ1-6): GAGVSQSPRYKVTKRGQDVALRCDPISGHVSLYWYRQALGQGPEFLTYFNYEAQQDKSGLPNDRFSAERPEGSISTLTIQRTEQRDSAMYRCASSETQGPEIFGNGTRLTVT.

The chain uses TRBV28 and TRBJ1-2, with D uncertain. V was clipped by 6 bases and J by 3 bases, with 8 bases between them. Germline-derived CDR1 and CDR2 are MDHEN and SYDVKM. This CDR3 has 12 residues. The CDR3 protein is CASSQTDYGYTF. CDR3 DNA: TGTGCCAGCAGCCAAACCGACTATGGCTACACCTTC.

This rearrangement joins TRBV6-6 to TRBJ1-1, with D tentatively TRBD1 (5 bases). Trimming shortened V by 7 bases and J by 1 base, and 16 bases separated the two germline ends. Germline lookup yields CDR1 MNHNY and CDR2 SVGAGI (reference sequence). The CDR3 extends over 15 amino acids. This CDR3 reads CASTPFGGKNTEAFF. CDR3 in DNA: TGTGCCAGCACCCCCTTTGGGGGTAAGAACACTGAAGCTTTCTTT.

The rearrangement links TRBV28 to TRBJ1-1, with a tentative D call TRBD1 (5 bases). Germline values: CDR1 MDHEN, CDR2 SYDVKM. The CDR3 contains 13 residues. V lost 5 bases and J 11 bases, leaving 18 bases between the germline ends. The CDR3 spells CASSPGTRGWAFF. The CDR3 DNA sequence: TGTGCCAGCAGTCCCGGGACCCGAGGGTGGGCTTTCTTT.

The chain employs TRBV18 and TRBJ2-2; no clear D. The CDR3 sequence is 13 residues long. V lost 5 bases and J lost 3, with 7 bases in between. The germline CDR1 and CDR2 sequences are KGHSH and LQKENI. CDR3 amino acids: CASSSSHTGELFF. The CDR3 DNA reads TGTGCCAGCTCATCCTCTCACACCGGGGAGCTGTTTTTT.

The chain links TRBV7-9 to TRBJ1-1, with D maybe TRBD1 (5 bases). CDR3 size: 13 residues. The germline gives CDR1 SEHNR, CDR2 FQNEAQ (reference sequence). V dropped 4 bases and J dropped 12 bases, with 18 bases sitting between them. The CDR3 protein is CASSSTPGTMTFF. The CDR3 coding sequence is TGTGCCAGCAGCTCAACCCCCGGGACGATGACTTTCTTT.

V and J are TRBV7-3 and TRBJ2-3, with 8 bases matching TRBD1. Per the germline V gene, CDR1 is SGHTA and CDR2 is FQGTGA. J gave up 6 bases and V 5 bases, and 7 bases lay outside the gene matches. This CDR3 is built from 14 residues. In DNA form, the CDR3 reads TGTGCCAGCAGCCCGACAGGGGCCGGGGATACGCAGTATTTT. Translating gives CASSPTGAGDTQYF.

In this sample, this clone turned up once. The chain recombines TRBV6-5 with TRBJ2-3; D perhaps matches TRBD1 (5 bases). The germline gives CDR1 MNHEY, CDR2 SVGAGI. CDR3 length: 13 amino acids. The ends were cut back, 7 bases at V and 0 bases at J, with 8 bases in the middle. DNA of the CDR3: TGTGCCAGCATAGGGGCTAGCACAGATACGCAGTATTTT. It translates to CASIGASTDTQYF.

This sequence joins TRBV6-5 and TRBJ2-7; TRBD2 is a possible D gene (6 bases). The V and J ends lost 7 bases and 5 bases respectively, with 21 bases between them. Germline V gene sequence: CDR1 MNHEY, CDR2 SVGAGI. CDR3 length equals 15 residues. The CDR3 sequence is CASTTTSPGVDEQYF. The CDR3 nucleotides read TGTGCCAGCACCACGACTTCTCCGGGGGTCGACGAGCAGTACTTC.

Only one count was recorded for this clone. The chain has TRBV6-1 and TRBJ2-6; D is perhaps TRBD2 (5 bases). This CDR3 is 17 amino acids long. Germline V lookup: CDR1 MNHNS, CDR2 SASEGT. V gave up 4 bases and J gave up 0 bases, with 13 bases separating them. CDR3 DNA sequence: TGTGCCAGCAGTGGAACCTTCCGGGACTCTGGGGCCAACGTCCTGACTTTC. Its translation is CASSGTFRDSGANVLTF.

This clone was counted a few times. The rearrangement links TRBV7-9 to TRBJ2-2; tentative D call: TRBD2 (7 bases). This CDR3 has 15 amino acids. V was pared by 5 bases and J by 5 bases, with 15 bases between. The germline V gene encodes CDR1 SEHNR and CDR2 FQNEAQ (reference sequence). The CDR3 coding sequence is TGTGCCAGCAGCCGGGGGGCAGAGCCAACCGGGGAGCTGTTTTTT. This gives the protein CASSRGAEPTGELFF.

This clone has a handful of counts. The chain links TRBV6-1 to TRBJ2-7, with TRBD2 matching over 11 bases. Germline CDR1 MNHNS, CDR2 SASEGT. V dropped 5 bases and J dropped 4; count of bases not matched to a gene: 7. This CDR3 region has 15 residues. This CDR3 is CASSNSGRAFYEQYF. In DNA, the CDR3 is TGTGCCAGCAGTAATAGCGGGAGGGCCTTTTACGAGCAGTACTTC.

This chain's CDR3 is CASSWGATSYNEQFF. DNA of the CDR3: TGTGCCAGCAGCTGGGGGGCGACCTCCTACAATGAGCAGTTCTTC. This sequence joins TRBV11-3 and TRBJ2-1, with D possibly being TRBD1 or TRBD2 (6 bases each). Germline-derived CDR1 and CDR2 are SGHNT and YENEEA. Trimming stripped 4 bases from V and 0 bases from J, with 10 bases between. The CDR3 extends over 15 amino acids.